Sequencing of this TCR beta chain was carried out in a study of T cells in localized non-small cell lung cancer. Whole-study findings and limits: In uninvolved adjacent lung, T cell clonality reached its highest value, exceeding tumor.

Germline-derived CDR1 and CDR2 are SQVTM and ANQGSEA. The CDR3 has 11 residues. V lost 7 bases and J lost 4, with 10 bases in between. Using immunoSEQ multiplex PCR, the repertoire was profiled, and TCRdb retains in-frame clones only, with some absent. The repertoire holds about 27,000 clones, with roughly four fifths as singletons. To note about this clone: The antigen is undetermined.

Sequencing was performed on peripheral blood, taken before any cancer treatment. The V call is TRBV29-1, the J call TRBJ1-2; D gene unclear. The sequence was obtained from a woman aged 35 to 70 with stage I lung adenocarcinoma. Here the CDR3 reads CSDSGVYGYTF. DNA of the CDR3: TGCAGCGATTCGGGTGTCTATGGCTACACCTTC.